One sample yielded the 28 T cell receptor beta chains listed below, sequenced in a study of T cell changes during pregnancy in multiple sclerosis. Using immunoSEQ multiplex PCR, the repertoire was profiled, and TCRdb retains in-frame clones only, with some absent. The table shows around 60,000 clones, with about 94% occurring only once. The specimen was CD4+ T cells from peripheral blood mononuclear cells, collected before pregnancy. Receptors originate from a female donor with multiple sclerosis, enrolled in a pregnancy study.

The sample holds a few counts of this clone. V is TRBV18 and J is TRBJ1-1, with 7 bases that match TRBD1. Germline V gene lookup returns CDR1 KGHSH and CDR2 LQKENI. The CDR3 runs 15 residues. V shed 6 bases, J shed 0 bases, and the junction held 7 bases outside the gene matches. The CDR3 nucleotides read TGTGCCAGCTCCCGCCTGACAGGGATGAACACTGAAGCTTTCTTT. Its protein is CASSRLTGMNTEAFF.

The chain employs TRBV29-1 and TRBJ2-4; TRBD2 aligns across 7 bases. Germline V lookup: CDR1 SQVTM, CDR2 ANQGSEA. V lost 7 bases, J lost 7 bases, and 19 bases stayed unmatched. The CDR3 has 16 amino acids. The CDR3 is CSGGEAGAGPSNIQYF. In DNA form, the CDR3 reads TGCAGCGGGGGGGAGGCGGGAGCGGGTCCTTCGAACATTCAGTACTTC.

The chain uses TRBV27 and TRBJ2-3; no firm D call. Germline values: CDR1 MNHEY, CDR2 SMNVEV (reference sequence). The V gene lost 4 bases and the J gene lost 6 bases, with 11 bases spanning the gap. The CDR3 loop spans 13 amino acids. CDR3 in amino acids: CASSSPVVDTQYF. DNA of the CDR3: TGTGCCAGCAGTTCGCCAGTCGTGGATACGCAGTATTTT.

Concerning this clone: The junction and the germline gene differ at one end; a read error may be behind it. V is TRBV7-7 and J is TRBJ2-5; 7 positions agree with TRBD2. CDR3 length equals 15 residues. Germline V gives CDR1 SSHAT, CDR2 FNYEAQ (reference sequence). CDR3 nucleotide sequence: TGTGCTAGCAGCCCTACCCCAGGGAGGGCAGAGACCCAGTACTTC. This codes for CASSPTPGRAETQYF. Looking up the rest from reference TRBV7-7 and TRBJ2-5 gives the full variable domain: GAGVSQSPRYKVTKRGQDVTLRCDPISSHATLYWYQQALGQGPEFLTYFNYEAQPDKSGLPSDRFSAERPEGSISTLTIQRTEQRDSAMYRCASSPTPGRAETQYFGPGTRLLVL.

The chain uses TRBV19 and TRBJ2-5; the match to TRBD2 covers 7 bases. CDR3 length equals 15 residues. Germline CDR1 is LNHDA and CDR2 is SQIVND (reference sequence). Trimming cost V 1 base and J 0 bases; bases outside gene matches: 2. CDR3 in amino acids: CASSIVAGNQETQYF. CDR3 nucleotide sequence: TGTGCCAGTAGTATAGTAGCGGGTAACCAAGAGACCCAGTACTTC.

This clone has just a few counts. V gene TRBV7-9 combines with J gene TRBJ1-1; TRBD1 agrees at 11 bases. V gave up 3 bases and J gave up 8 bases; unmatched junction bases: 5. This CDR3 is built from 14 residues. Germline values: CDR1 SEHNR, CDR2 FQNEAQ (reference sequence). As DNA, the CDR3 is TGTGCCAGCAGCTTGATGGGACAGGGGGAGGAAGCTTTCTTT. It is translated as CASSLMGQGEEAFF.

The V call is TRBV9, the J call TRBJ2-7; TRBD1 aligns across 9 bases. Looked up from germline, CDR1 is SGDLS and CDR2 is YYNGEE. This CDR3 region has 14 residues. The V gene end was trimmed by 4 bases and the J gene end by 5 bases; junction bases not matched to a gene: 7. In DNA, the CDR3 is TGTGCCAGCAGCCCCCGGACAGGGGACGACGAGCAGTACTTC. Translation gives CASSPRTGDDEQYF.

This clone has only one observation. The chain employs TRBV7-2 and TRBJ1-5; tentatively, D is TRBD1 (6 bases). The CDR3 is made up of 13 amino acids. V gave up 5 bases and J gave up 7 bases, with 12 bases separating them. CDR1 and CDR2 from the germline V gene are SGHTA and FQGNSA. The CDR3 nucleotides are TGTGCCAGCAGCCTACAGGGTGGACAGCCCCAGCATTTT. This sequence encodes CASSLQGGQPQHF. Looking up the rest from reference TRBV7-2 and TRBJ1-5 gives the full variable domain: GAGVSQSPSNKVTEKGKDVELRCDPISGHTALYWYRQSLGQGLEFLIYFQGNSAPDKSGLPSDRFSAERTGGSVSTLTIQRTQQEDSAVYLCASSLQGGQPQHFGDGTRLSIL.

The CDR3 DNA follows: TGTGCCAGCAGCTTAAACACAGGTTTAAGCTATGGCTACACCTTC. It translates to CASSLNTGLSYGYTF. The chain has TRBV5-6 and TRBJ1-2; D possibly corresponds to TRBD1 (5 bases). The germline V and J ends were trimmed by 2 bases and 4 bases, with 15 bases remaining between them. Germline CDR1 is SGHDT and CDR2 is YYEEEE. The CDR3 extends over 15 amino acids.

The V and J genes are TRBV7-9 and TRBJ2-7, with D tentatively TRBD2 (5 bases). This CDR3 is built from 15 residues. V was cut by 5 bases and J by 2 bases, with 16 bases left in between. Looked up from germline, CDR1 is SEHNR and CDR2 is FQNEAQ (reference sequence). CDR3 sequence: CASSPTRKPTYEQYF. CDR3 DNA sequence: TGTGCCAGCAGCCCCACTAGAAAACCCACCTACGAGCAGTACTTC.

The chain carries TRBV28 and TRBJ2-1; 11 positions agree with TRBD2. Losses at the gene ends were 9 bases for V and 7 bases for J; bases not matched to a gene: 11. Germline V CDR1 and CDR2: MDHEN, SYDVKM. CDR3 length equals 15 residues. The CDR3 DNA follows: TGTGCCAGGCAGATAGCGGGAGGGCCGAGGAATGAGCAGTTCTTC. Its protein product is CARQIAGGPRNEQFF. Looking up the rest from reference TRBV28 and TRBJ2-1 gives the full variable domain: DVKVTQSSRYLVKRTGEKVFLECVQDMDHENMFWYRQDPGLGLRLIYFSYDVKMKEKGDIPEGYSVSREKKERFSLILESASTNQTSMYLCARQIAGGPRNEQFFGPGTRLTVL.

The chain has TRBV11-3 and TRBJ2-7, with 14 nucleotides matching TRBD2. J gave up 2 bases and V 3 bases, and 6 bases lay outside the gene matches. Germline loops: CDR1 SGHNT, CDR2 YENEEA. This CDR3 is 17 amino acids long. CDR3 sequence (DNA): TGTGCCAGCAGCTTGGAAGGACTAGCGGGAGGTCCCTACGAGCAGTACTTC. Translated: CASSLEGLAGGPYEQYF.

The chain recombines TRBV6-5 with TRBJ2-1; D is unclear. Germline assignment: CDR1 MNHEY and CDR2 SVGAGI. This CDR3 has 14 residues. V shed 0 bases and J shed 5 bases, with 8 bases lying between them. Here the CDR3 DNA reads TGTGCCAGCAGTTACTCGCCCAGGAACAATGAGCAGTTCTTC. It codes for CASSYSPRNNEQFF.

This sequence joins TRBV23-1 and TRBJ2-1; D is ambiguous. TRBV23-1 falls under the ORF class, with uncertain function. CDR3 length: 11 amino acids. Between the trimmed V and J ends, which lost 8 bases and 9 bases, there was a span of 11 bases. CDR3 DNA sequence: TGCGCCAGCTTTGGCGACACTGAGCAGTTCTTC. Protein product: CASFGDTEQFF.

The rearrangement links TRBV6-5 to TRBJ2-1; 11 bases map to TRBD2. Germline CDR1 MNHEY, CDR2 SVGAGI. Trimming cost V 4 bases and J 9 bases; bases outside gene matches: 11. This CDR3 comprises 16 residues. CDR3 nucleotides: TGTGCCAGCAGTTTCCTTAGCGGGAGGGTTAGCGGTGAGCAGTTCTTC. Amino acid sequence: CASSFLSGRVSGEQFF.

The chain has TRBV4-1 and TRBJ2-3, with D possibly matching TRBD1 (5 bases). Trimming stripped 0 bases from V and 2 bases from J, with 12 bases between. CDR3 length equals 16 residues. Germline CDR1 is MGHRA and CDR2 is YSYEKL. The CDR3 reads CASSQDRQTLTDTQYF. The CDR3 DNA is TGCGCCAGCAGCCAAGATCGACAGACTCTCACAGATACGCAGTATTTT.

The chain links TRBV6-5 to TRBJ2-3; TRBD1 matches 8 bases. Unmatched junction bases numbered 4, after V lost 5 bases and J lost 3 bases. This CDR3 is 14 amino acids long. Per germline, CDR1 MNHEY and CDR2 SVGAGI. As DNA, the CDR3 is TGTGCCAGCAGTGACCGACAGGGGACAGATACGCAGTATTTT. Protein product: CASSDRQGTDTQYF.

The chain links TRBV11-1 to TRBJ2-5; 9 bases line up with TRBD1. Germline-derived CDR1 and CDR2 are SGHAT and FQDESV (reference sequence). With V trimmed by 5 bases and J by 7 bases, 11 bases remained unmatched. The CDR3 consists of 15 residues. CDR3 nucleotide sequence: TGTGCCAGCAGCAGAGTAGCCGGACAGGGGCGGACCCAGTACTTC. Its translation is CASSRVAGQGRTQYF.

The gene calls are TRBV28 and TRBJ2-7; 8 nucleotides align to TRBD1. Looked up from germline, CDR1 is MDHEN and CDR2 is SYDVKM. The CDR3 runs 13 residues. Losses at the gene ends were 6 bases for V and 6 bases for J; bases not matched to a gene: 7. The CDR3: CASRPGQASEQYF. CDR3 in DNA: TGTGCCAGCAGACCGGGACAGGCTTCCGAGCAGTACTTC.

CDR3 in DNA: TGTGCCAGCAGTCGACAGGGGCGGAACAATCAGCCCCAGCATTTT. Encoded protein: CASSRQGRNNQPQHF. The chain combines TRBV28 with TRBJ1-5; 8 bases line up with TRBD1. The ends lost 5 bases at V and 3 bases at J; junction bases unmatched: 6. This CDR3 region has 15 residues. Germline-derived CDR1 and CDR2 are MDHEN and SYDVKM. The full variable domain, completed using reference TRBV28 and TRBJ1-5, is DVKVTQSSRYLVKRTGEKVFLECVQDMDHENMFWYRQDPGLGLRLIYFSYDVKMKEKGDIPEGYSVSREKKERFSLILESASTNQTSMYLCASSRQGRNNQPQHFGDGTRLSIL.

This clone was counted a single time. This sequence joins TRBV9 and TRBJ2-1; TRBD2 might be the D (6 bases). Germline CDR1 SGDLS, CDR2 YYNGEE. Trimming stripped 4 bases from V and 8 bases from J, with 16 bases between. The CDR3 is made up of 14 amino acids. The CDR3 DNA is TGTGCCAGCAGCATATCCGGGAGAACGGATGAGCAGTTCTTC. Amino acid sequence: CASSISGRTDEQFF.

This clone was seen just once. The V gene is TRBV7-6, the J gene TRBJ2-5; TRBD1 is a possible D gene (6 bases). V was clipped by 5 bases and J by 2 bases, with 9 bases between them. Looked up from germline, CDR1 is SGHVS and CDR2 is FNYEAQ. The CDR3 sequence is 13 residues long. DNA for the CDR3: TGTGCCAGCAGCCTTGGACAGCAAGAGACCCAGTACTTC. This codes for CASSLGQQETQYF.

The rearrangement uses TRBV5-1 and TRBJ1-4; 9 bases are shared with TRBD1. Germline trimming cut 2 bases from V and 6 bases from J; bases unmatched to any gene: 5. Germline CDR1 SGHRS, CDR2 YFSETQ. The CDR3 spans 15 residues. CDR3 protein: CASSFSTGGDEKLFF. In nucleotides, the CDR3 is TGCGCCAGCAGCTTTTCTACAGGGGGCGATGAAAAACTGTTTTTT.

The V call is TRBV2, the J call TRBJ2-7; tentatively, D is TRBD1 (5 bases). Germline V CDR1 and CDR2: SNHLY, FYNNEI. The CDR3 runs to 12 residues. V lost 7 bases, J lost 4 bases, and 11 bases lay in between. CDR3 amino acids: CASTGMAYEQYF. The CDR3 DNA follows: TGTGCCAGCACAGGGATGGCATACGAGCAGTACTTC.

This chain joins TRBV10-3 and TRBJ2-2; weak D call: TRBD1 (5 bases). There are 17 residues in the CDR3. V dropped 4 bases and J dropped 7 bases, with 22 bases sitting between them. Germline CDR1 and CDR2: ENHRY and SYGVKD. This CDR3 reads CAISGRSGAVNSGELFF. The CDR3 bases are TGTGCCATCAGTGGAAGGTCTGGGGCCGTGAATAGCGGGGAGCTGTTTTTT.

This rearrangement joins TRBV10-3 to TRBJ2-5; D not resolved. The germline CDR1 and CDR2 sequences are ENHRY and SYGVKD. Trimming left V 2 bases short and J 4 bases short, with 11 bases between. The CDR3 is 14 amino acids. CDR3 protein: CAISEPRVAETQYF. The CDR3 coding sequence is TGTGCCATCAGTGAGCCCCGGGTCGCAGAGACCCAGTACTTC.

As DNA, the CDR3 is TGTGCCAGCAGCCTTAGCGGGAGGGCCGACAATGAGCAGTTCTTC. This gives the protein CASSLSGRADNEQFF. The chain has TRBV11-3 and TRBJ2-1; 11 nucleotides agree with TRBD2. CDR1 SGHNT and CDR2 YENEEA come from the germline V gene. The CDR3 is 15 amino acids. The V segment lost 5 bases and the J segment 5 bases; nucleotides outside the gene matches: 5.

The chain has TRBV5-1 and TRBJ2-5; 10 bases are shared with TRBD1. With 2 bases clipped from V and 4 bases from J, the junction kept 5 bases outside the gene matches. This CDR3 has 15 amino acids. The V gene's germline CDR1 is SGHRS and CDR2 YFSETQ. The CDR3 region is CASSFRQGARETQYF. The CDR3 bases are TGCGCCAGCAGCTTTCGACAGGGGGCTAGAGAGACCCAGTACTTC.